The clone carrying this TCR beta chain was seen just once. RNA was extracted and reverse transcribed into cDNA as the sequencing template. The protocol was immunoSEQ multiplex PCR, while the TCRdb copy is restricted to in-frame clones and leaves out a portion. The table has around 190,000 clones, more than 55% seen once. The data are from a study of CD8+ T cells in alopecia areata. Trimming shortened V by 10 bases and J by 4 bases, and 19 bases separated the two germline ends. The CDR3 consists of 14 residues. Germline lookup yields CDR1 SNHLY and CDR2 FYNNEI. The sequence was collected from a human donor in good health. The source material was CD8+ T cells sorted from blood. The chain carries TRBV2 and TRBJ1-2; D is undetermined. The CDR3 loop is CAIPGHGFGYGYTF. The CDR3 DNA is TGTGCCATCCCGGGCCACGGATTCGGCTATGGCTACACCTTC.